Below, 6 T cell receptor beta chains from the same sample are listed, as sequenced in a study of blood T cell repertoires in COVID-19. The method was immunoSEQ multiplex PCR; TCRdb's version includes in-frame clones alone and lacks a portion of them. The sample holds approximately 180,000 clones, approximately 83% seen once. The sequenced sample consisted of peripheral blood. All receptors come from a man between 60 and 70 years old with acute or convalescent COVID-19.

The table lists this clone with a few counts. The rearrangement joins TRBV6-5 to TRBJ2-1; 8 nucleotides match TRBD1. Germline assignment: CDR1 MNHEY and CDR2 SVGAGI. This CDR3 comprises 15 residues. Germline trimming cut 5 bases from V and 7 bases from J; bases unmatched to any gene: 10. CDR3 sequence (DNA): TGTGCCAGCAGTAGACAGGGGATCCTAGGGAATGAGCAGTTCTTC. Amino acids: CASSRQGILGNEQFF.

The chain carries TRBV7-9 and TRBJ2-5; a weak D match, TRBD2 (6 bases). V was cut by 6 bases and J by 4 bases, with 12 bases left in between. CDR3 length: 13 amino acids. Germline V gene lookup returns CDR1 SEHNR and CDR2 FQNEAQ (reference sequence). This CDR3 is CASSTTRSETQYF. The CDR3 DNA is TGTGCCAGCAGTACGACTAGGTCAGAGACCCAGTACTTC. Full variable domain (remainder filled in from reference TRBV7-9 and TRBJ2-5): DTGVSQNPRHKITKRGQNVTFRCDPISEHNRLYWYRQTLGQGPEFLTYFQNEAQLEKSRLLSDRFSAERPKGSFSTLEIQRTEQGDSAMYLCASSTTRSETQYFGPGTRLLVL.

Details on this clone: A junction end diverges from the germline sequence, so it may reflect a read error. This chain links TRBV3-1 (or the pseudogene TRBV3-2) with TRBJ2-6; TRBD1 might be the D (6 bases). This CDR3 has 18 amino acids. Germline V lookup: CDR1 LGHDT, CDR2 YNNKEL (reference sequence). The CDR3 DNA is TGTGCCAGCAGCAAAGAGGGACATTTCGAATCTGGGGCCAACGTCCTGACTTTC. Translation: CASSKEGHFESGANVLTF.

CDR3 nucleotide sequence: TGTGCCAGCAGTGACAGGGGGAGGACTCGCTCTTACAATGAGCAGTTCTTC. As protein: CASSDRGRTRSYNEQFF. The chain recombines TRBV25-1 with TRBJ2-1; D perhaps matches TRBD1 (7 bases). Germline V gene data show CDR1 as MGHDK and CDR2 as SYGVNS. The CDR3 consists of 17 residues. V shed 3 bases and J shed 4 bases, with 19 bases lying between them.

CDR3 region: CASSLLDRGHGYTF. The CDR3 DNA reads as TGTGCCAGCAGTTTGTTGGACAGGGGGCATGGCTACACCTTC. The chain joins TRBV28 to TRBJ1-2, with 11 bases aligning to TRBD1. Germline assignment: CDR1 MDHEN and CDR2 SYDVKM. The CDR3 has 14 amino acids. J lost 6 bases, V lost 3 bases, and 3 bases had no gene match.

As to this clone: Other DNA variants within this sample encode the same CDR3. The CDR3 region is CASSQVGAGANVLTF. The CDR3 DNA is TGTGCCAGCAGCCAGGTAGGGGCTGGGGCCAACGTCCTGACTTTC. This sequence joins TRBV3-1 (or the pseudogene TRBV3-2) and TRBJ2-6; D might be TRBD1 (5 bases). Germline loops: CDR1 LGHDT, CDR2 YNNKEL (reference sequence). V lost 3 bases to trimming and J lost 2 bases, with 8 bases between them. The CDR3 sequence is 15 residues long.